The 2 T cell receptor beta chains listed next were all sequenced from one sample in a study of T cells in Graves' hyperthyroidism and ophthalmopathy. Researchers took RNA transcripts and amplified the TCR beta CDR3 regions from them. When the TCR CDR3 underwent first-round RT-PCR, the HTBI primer set was used. TCRdb used MiXCR to reprocess the multiplex PCR reads, holding one entry per CDR3 protein. The repertoire holds approximately 610,000 distinct CDR3 sequences, with approximately 14% as singletons. Material: blood. These receptor sequences come from a woman aged 40 to 50 with Graves' ophthalmopathy.

This clonotype showed up many times. The J gene is TRBJ2-2, the V gene TRBV5-1; 9 nucleotides align to TRBD2. Looked up from germline, CDR1 is SGHRS and CDR2 is YFSETQ. The junction had 2 bases not matched to a gene; V was cut back by 0 bases and J by 5 bases. The length of the CDR3 is 15 residues. The CDR3 spells CASSLDLAGTGELFF. The CDR3 DNA follows: TGCGCCAGCAGCTTGGACCTAGCGGGGACCGGGGAGCTGTTTTTT.

This chain joins TRBV4-1 and TRBJ2-7; 7 bases line up with TRBD2. There are 15 residues in the CDR3. Germline lookup yields CDR1 MGHRA and CDR2 YSYEKL. V gave up 2 bases and J gave up 2 bases; unmatched junction bases: 6. The DNA for the CDR3 is TGCGCCAGCAGCCAATCGTCCGGGGGGACCTACGAGCAGTACTTC. Translation: CASSQSSGGTYEQYF.